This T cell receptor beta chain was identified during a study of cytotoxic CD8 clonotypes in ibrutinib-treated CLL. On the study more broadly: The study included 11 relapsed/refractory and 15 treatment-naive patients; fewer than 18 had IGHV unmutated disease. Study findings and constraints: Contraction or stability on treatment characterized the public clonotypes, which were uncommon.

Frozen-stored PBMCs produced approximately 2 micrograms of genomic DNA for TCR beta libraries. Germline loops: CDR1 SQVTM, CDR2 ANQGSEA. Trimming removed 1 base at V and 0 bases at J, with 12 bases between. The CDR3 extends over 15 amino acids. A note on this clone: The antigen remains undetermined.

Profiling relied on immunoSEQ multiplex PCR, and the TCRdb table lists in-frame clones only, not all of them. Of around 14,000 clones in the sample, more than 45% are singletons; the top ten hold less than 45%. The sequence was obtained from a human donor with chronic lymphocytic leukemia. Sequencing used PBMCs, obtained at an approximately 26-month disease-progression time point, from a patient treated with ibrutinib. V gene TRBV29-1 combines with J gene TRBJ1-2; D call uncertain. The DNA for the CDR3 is TGCAGCGTTGAAGGGACGTATCCAGCTAACTATGGCTACACCTTC. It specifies CSVEGTYPANYGYTF. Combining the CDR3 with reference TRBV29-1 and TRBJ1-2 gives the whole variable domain SAVISQKPSRDICQRGTSLTIQCQVDSQVTMMFWYRQQPGQSLTLIATANQGSEATYESGFVIDKFPISRPNLTFSTLTVSNMSPEDSSIYLCSVEGTYPANYGYTFGSGTRLTVV.